A single sample gave rise to the 32 T cell receptor beta chains below, sequenced in a study of CD8+ T cells in alopecia areata (dated 2018 in TCRdb). The sample's time point, from its label and the paper: roughly 26 weeks on oral tofacitinib. Sample treatment or condition, as interpreted from the label and publication: oral pan-JAK inhibitor, 5-10 mg twice daily. The library was produced with the immunoSEQ multiplex PCR assay. For TCR sequencing, RNA was extracted from every sample and reverse transcribed into cDNA to serve as template. Here the immuneACCESS table is served through TCRdb, limited to in-frame sequences with V and J called. Missing clones are a known gap in these copies; in checked studies unresolved V genes cover under half, and the rest lacks a known reason. The sample profile shows approximately 280,000 clones; 55% to 75% of them were found once. Under 2% of the sample belongs to the ten largest clones.

Specimen: CD4+ T cells sorted from blood, collected at week 24, from a patient treated with tofacitinib. The origin of the receptors is a human donor with alopecia areata.

The DNA for the CDR3 is TGTGCCAGCAGCGGGGACAGGGGTTATTCACCCCTCCACTTT. Translated: CASSGDRGYSPLHF. This chain links TRBV5-6 with TRBJ1-6, with 10 bases aligning to TRBD1. The CDR3 runs to 14 residues. Trimming cost V 4 bases and J 8 bases; bases outside gene matches: 3. CDR1 is SGHDT, CDR2 YYEEEE, per germline.

The J gene is TRBJ1-2, the V gene TRBV30; no definite D call. Germline V lookup: CDR1 GTSNPN, CDR2 SVGIG (reference sequence). The CDR3 length is 13 residues. The V gene lost 6 bases and the J gene lost 4 bases, with 15 bases spanning the gap. The CDR3, as DNA: TGTGCCTGCTCCCAGGCGGCCAGCTATGGCTACACCTTC. It translates to CACSQAASYGYTF.

This sequence joins TRBV4-3 and TRBJ1-2, with D possibly matching TRBD1 (6 bases). Trimming removed 0 bases at V and 4 bases at J, with 9 bases between. This CDR3 comprises 14 residues. CDR1 is LGHNA, CDR2 YSLEER, per germline. The CDR3 reads CASSQDPRGYGYTF. The CDR3 DNA follows: TGCGCCAGCAGCCAAGATCCCAGGGGCTATGGCTACACCTTC.

The chain employs TRBV5-1 and TRBJ1-1; weak D call: TRBD1 (5 bases). Germline CDR1 reads SGHRS; CDR2 reads YFSETQ. Trimming took off 0 bases at V and 3 bases at J, with 12 bases between the two ends. The CDR3 sequence is 15 residues long. In DNA, the CDR3 is TGCGCCAGCAGCTTGGAAGGGGCGGGGGACACTGAAGCTTTCTTT. Its translation: CASSLEGAGDTEAFF.

This chain uses TRBV5-4 with TRBJ2-3, with D unclear. The V end lost 2 bases, the J end lost 4 bases, and 8 bases lay between the germline ends. The CDR3 is made up of 13 amino acids. Germline-derived CDR1 and CDR2 are SGHNT and YYREEE (reference sequence). The CDR3 loop is CASSFWLSDTQYF. The CDR3 bases are TGTGCCAGCAGCTTTTGGCTCTCAGATACGCAGTATTTT.

The V and J genes are TRBV4-3 and TRBJ2-1; a weak D match, TRBD2 (6 bases). The germline CDR1 and CDR2 sequences are LGHNA and YSLEER. This CDR3 contains 18 residues. V was shortened by 1 base and J by 2 bases, with 18 bases between the two germline ends. The CDR3 coding sequence is TGCGCCAGCAGCCAAGTGCCCTGGGGTGCGGGGACCTACAATGAGCAGTTCTTC. The encoded protein is CASSQVPWGAGTYNEQFF.

The J gene is TRBJ2-5, the V gene TRBV5-1, with D perhaps assigned TRBD1 or TRBD2 (5 bases each). The CDR3 consists of 15 residues. Germline lookup yields CDR1 SGHRS and CDR2 YFSETQ. Trimming removed 1 base from V and 3 bases from J, with 13 bases in between. CDR3 in amino acids: CASSLHGQGEETQYF. CDR3 in DNA: TGCGCCAGCAGCTTGCACGGGCAGGGAGAAGAGACCCAGTACTTC.

The chain links TRBV4-3 to TRBJ2-1, with D perhaps given as TRBD1 or TRBD2 (5 bases each). With 0 bases removed from V and 4 bases from J, the gap between germline ends came to 7 bases. This CDR3 region has 14 residues. Germline CDR1 is LGHNA and CDR2 is YSLEER. This CDR3 reads CASSQDGAYNEQFF. The CDR3 DNA reads TGCGCCAGCAGCCAAGACGGGGCTTACAATGAGCAGTTCTTC.

This sequence joins TRBV4-1 and TRBJ2-4; perhaps TRBD2 as D (6 bases). CDR1 and CDR2 (germline): MGHRA, YSYEKL. V was pared by 1 base and J by 7 bases, with 11 bases between. There are 14 residues in the CDR3. CDR3 DNA: TGCGCCAGCAGCCAAGGGGGACTCGGGAACATTCAGTACTTC. Its protein is CASSQGGLGNIQYF.

The rearrangement uses TRBV29-1 and TRBJ1-4, with D unclear. V was clipped by 4 bases and J by 5 bases, with 11 bases between them. Per germline, CDR1 SQVTM and CDR2 ANQGSEA. This CDR3 has 13 residues. CDR3 sequence (DNA): TGCAGCGTTGGGGAGGGAGCGAATGAAAAACTGTTTTTT. This sequence encodes CSVGEGANEKLFF.

The J gene is TRBJ1-2, the V gene TRBV7-8; weak D call: TRBD1 (6 bases). CDR3 length: 12 residues. V lost 3 bases to trimming and J lost 8 bases, with 10 bases between them. Germline values: CDR1 SGHVS, CDR2 FQNEAQ. In DNA, the CDR3 is TGTGCCAGCAGCTTGTCCGACAGGGGCTACACCTTC. This codes for CASSLSDRGYTF.

J is TRBJ2-1 and V is TRBV29-1, with 7 bases lining up with TRBD2. Trimming at V came to 1 base and at J to 2 bases, leaving 5 bases not matched to a gene. Germline assignment: CDR1 SQVTM and CDR2 ANQGSEA. The CDR3 totals 15 residues. This CDR3 reads CSVEVVAGAYNEQFF. In DNA form, the CDR3 reads TGCAGCGTTGAAGTTGTGGCGGGGGCCTACAATGAGCAGTTCTTC.

The chain joins TRBV2 to TRBJ2-3; D call uncertain. This CDR3 spans 13 amino acids. The germline gives CDR1 SNHLY, CDR2 FYNNEI. Trimming left V 3 bases short and J 2 bases short, with 6 bases between. The CDR3 sequence: CASSDINTDTQYF. The CDR3 DNA reads TGTGCCAGCAGTGATATAAACACAGATACGCAGTATTTT.

The CDR3 spells CASRTLQETQYF. Written as DNA, the CDR3 is TGTGCCAGCAGGACTTTACAAGAGACCCAGTACTTC. The V gene is TRBV2, the J gene TRBJ2-5; D is unresolved. This CDR3 is 12 amino acids long. The V and J ends lost 6 bases and 2 bases respectively, with 7 bases between them. Looked up from germline, CDR1 is SNHLY and CDR2 is FYNNEI.

Points on this clone: The sample contains more than one DNA sequence encoding this CDR3. The chain recombines TRBV29-1 with TRBJ2-6, with TRBD2 as a possible D gene (6 bases). The germline V gene has CDR1 SQVTM and CDR2 ANQGSEA. V lost 6 bases, J lost 0 bases, and 12 bases lay in between. The CDR3 length is 15 residues. In DNA form, the CDR3 reads TGCAGCGTGGGGGGTGGGAGCTCTGGGGCCAACGTCCTGACTTTC. It encodes CSVGGGSSGANVLTF.

The chain recombines TRBV5-1 with TRBJ1-1; 7 nucleotides align to TRBD1. The CDR3 has 14 amino acids. J lost 6 bases, V lost 4 bases, and 9 bases had no gene match. Germline V gene sequence: CDR1 SGHRS, CDR2 YFSETQ. This CDR3 reads CASSPRTGRPEAFF. CDR3 sequence (DNA): TGCGCCAGCAGCCCGCGGACAGGACGTCCTGAAGCTTTCTTT.

The gene calls are TRBV9 and TRBJ1-6, with D tentatively TRBD1 (5 bases). The CDR3 is 16 amino acids. Germline CDR1 reads SGDLS; CDR2 reads YYNGEE. Trimming removed 0 bases from V and 6 bases from J, with 13 bases in between. The CDR3 nucleotides are TGTGCCAGCAGCGTAGAGGGCTGGAGGGGTAATTCACCCCTCCACTTT. Protein product: CASSVEGWRGNSPLHF. Variable domain in full (rest from reference TRBV9 and TRBJ1-6): DSGVTQTPKHLITATGQRVTLRCSPRSGDLSVYWYQQSLDQGLQFLIQYYNGEERAKGNILERFSAQQFPDLHSELNLSSLELGDSALYFCASSVEGWRGNSPLHFGNGTRLTVT.

With respect to this clone: Other nucleotide sequences in the sample specify the same CDR3. The chain joins TRBV29-1 to TRBJ1-4; TRBD1 is a possible D gene (5 bases). CDR3 size: 12 residues. The germline V gene has CDR1 SQVTM and CDR2 ANQGSEA. V was shortened by 4 bases and J by 6 bases, with 9 bases between the two germline ends. CDR3 in amino acids: CSVGGGDEKLFF. CDR3 DNA: TGCAGCGTTGGCGGGGGGGATGAAAAACTGTTTTTT.

This clone was seen a handful of times. The chain carries TRBV7-2 and TRBJ2-7; no definite D call. The CDR3 has 12 residues. Looked up from germline, CDR1 is SGHTA and CDR2 is FQGNSA. The V end lost 2 bases, the J end lost 3 bases, and 5 bases lay between the germline ends. CDR3 coding DNA: TGTGCCAGCAGCTTACTGGACTACGAGCAGTACTTC. It encodes CASSLLDYEQYF.

The genes are TRBV5-6 and TRBJ2-1; D call uncertain. The germline V and J ends were trimmed by 2 bases and 4 bases, with 13 bases remaining between them. The length of the CDR3 is 15 residues. Germline V gene sequence: CDR1 SGHDT, CDR2 YYEEEE. In DNA form, the CDR3 reads TGTGCCAGCAGCTTCCAAACCAACCTGTACAATGAGCAGTTCTTC. Amino acid sequence: CASSFQTNLYNEQFF.

This clone showed up just a few times. The chain carries TRBV10-3 and TRBJ2-5; unclear D gene. The CDR3 totals 16 residues. Trimming took 4 bases from V and 2 from J, leaving 17 bases between them. CDR1 and CDR2 from the germline V gene are ENHRY and SYGVKD. CDR3 DNA: TGTGCCATCAGTGCGATGTCCAGCCAGATTCAAGAGACCCAGTACTTC. Translating it yields CAISAMSSQIQETQYF.

This clone was seen a few times. The rearrangement uses TRBV28 and TRBJ2-7; no definite D call. CDR3 size: 14 residues. V was trimmed by 5 bases and J by 1 base, leaving 12 bases between them. Germline lookup yields CDR1 MDHEN and CDR2 SYDVKM. CDR3 nucleotides: TGTGCCAGCAGTGAAGTTATGGGATCCTACGAGCAGTACTTC. This sequence encodes CASSEVMGSYEQYF.

The chain couples TRBV7-2 to TRBJ2-3; TRBD1 is a possible D gene (6 bases). The CDR3 extends over 15 amino acids. CDR1 SGHTA and CDR2 FQGNSA come from the germline V gene. The germline V and J ends were trimmed by 3 bases and 4 bases, with 14 bases remaining between them. The CDR3 coding sequence is TGTGCCAGCAGCTTCAGGACAGTCAGCTCAGATACGCAGTATTTT. It encodes CASSFRTVSSDTQYF.

The V call is TRBV20-1, the J call TRBJ2-3; unclear D gene. Germline-derived CDR1 and CDR2 are DFQATT and SNEGSKA (reference sequence). The CDR3 sequence is 11 residues long. V was clipped by 5 bases and J by 3 bases, with 6 bases between them. The CDR3, as DNA: TGCAGTGCTGAGCTGACAGATACGCAGTATTTT. Protein sequence: CSAELTDTQYF.

The rearrangement joins TRBV30 to TRBJ1-2; a possible D gene is TRBD1 (6 bases). V was cut by 0 bases and J by 7 bases, with 15 bases left in between. The germline V gene encodes CDR1 GTSNPN and CDR2 SVGIG (reference sequence). The CDR3 covers 14 residues. This CDR3 reads CAWSVDQGRSGYTF. As DNA, the CDR3 is TGTGCCTGGAGTGTAGACCAGGGGAGGTCTGGCTACACCTTC.

V gene TRBV7-9 combines with J gene TRBJ1-2, with D possibly TRBD1 on 5 matching bases. V lost 0 bases and J 7 bases, leaving 15 bases between the germline ends. CDR1 and CDR2 from the germline V gene are SEHNR and FQNEAQ (reference sequence). This CDR3 region has 15 residues. The CDR3 region is CASSLAPGPGRGYTF. CDR3 DNA sequence: TGTGCCAGCAGCTTAGCTCCGGGACCGGGACGTGGCTACACCTTC. The variable domain in full, with the rest retrieved from reference TRBV7-9 and TRBJ1-2, is DTGVSQNPRHKITKRGQNVTFRCDPISEHNRLYWYRQTLGQGPEFLTYFQNEAQLEKSRLLSDRFSAERPKGSFSTLEIQRTEQGDSAMYLCASSLAPGPGRGYTFGSGTRLTVV.

This chain links TRBV7-9 with TRBJ1-6; D remains unclear. Germline V gene sequence: CDR1 SEHNR, CDR2 FQNEAQ (reference sequence). The CDR3 is 13 residues long. V lost 3 bases and J lost 11, with 11 bases in between. The DNA of the CDR3 is TGTGCCAGCAGCTTTACGGCGTCTCCACCCCTCCACTTT. Protein: CASSFTASPPLHF.

The chain joins TRBV15 to TRBJ1-2; 8 positions match TRBD1. V shed 3 bases and J 8 bases; nucleotides not matched to a gene: 8. This CDR3 contains 14 residues. The germline gives CDR1 LNHNV, CDR2 YYDKDF (reference sequence). The CDR3 DNA reads as TGTGCCACCAGCAGCTCTCGGACAGGGCCCGGCTACACCTTC. As protein: CATSSSRTGPGYTF.

This clone was seen a single time. The chain joins TRBV4-2 to TRBJ2-6; either TRBD1 or TRBD2 may supply D (5 bases each). This CDR3 has 18 residues. The V end was cut by 4 bases, the J end by 2 bases, with 18 bases between. The germline V gene has CDR1 LGHNA and CDR2 YNFKEQ. CDR3 loop: CASSLQRGGRAGANVLTF. DNA of the CDR3: TGTGCCAGCAGCCTACAGAGGGGCGGCCGGGCTGGGGCCAACGTCCTGACTTTC.

V and J are TRBV30 and TRBJ1-6; D gene uncertain. Germline V CDR1 and CDR2: GTSNPN, SVGIG (reference sequence). With 0 bases removed from V and 3 bases from J, the gap between germline ends came to 9 bases. The CDR3 contains 15 residues. This CDR3 is CAWSVPGLYNSPLHF. Here the CDR3 DNA reads TGTGCCTGGAGTGTACCAGGCCTCTATAATTCACCCCTCCACTTT.

This sequence joins TRBV7-9 and TRBJ2-1; tentative D call: TRBD2 (6 bases). CDR1 and CDR2 from the germline V gene are SEHNR and FQNEAQ (reference sequence). With 1 base removed from V and 5 bases from J, the gap between germline ends came to 6 bases. This CDR3 has 13 residues. CDR3 DNA: TGTGCCAGCAGCTTAGGACTAGACAATGAGCAGTTCTTC. It is translated as CASSLGLDNEQFF.

V gene TRBV9 combines with J gene TRBJ2-3; maybe TRBD2 (6 bases). The CDR3 has 14 amino acids. Germline CDR1 reads SGDLS; CDR2 reads YYNGEE. The V end was cut by 4 bases, the J end by 6 bases, with 15 bases between. CDR3: CASSSRTISDTQYF. CDR3 DNA sequence: TGTGCCAGCAGCTCGAGGACTATTTCGGATACGCAGTATTTT.